What follows describes a single T cell receptor beta chain. The antigen is not known. This specimen belongs to a study of glioma-infiltrating T cells after dendritic cell vaccination. The overall study: Autologous tumor lysate-pulsed dendritic cell vaccination was given between the early 2000s and the early 2010s. Three intradermal dendritic cell vaccine injections were given every two weeks. General study results and limits: Only a small number of patients had complete blood and tumor samples.

Primers: 60 V beta forward and 13 J beta reverse. This table comes from immunoSEQ multiplex PCR, and its TCRdb copy is limited to in-frame clones, with some not included. The profile shows some 91,000 clones, around four fifths of them singletons. V lost 8 bases and J 2 bases, leaving 13 bases between the germline ends. This CDR3 comprises 14 residues. Germline lookup yields CDR1 LNHDA and CDR2 SQIVND (reference sequence). Time point: after dendritic cell vaccination, including at tumor progression/relapse. The origin of this receptor is a human donor with glioblastoma. The sample here was blood, taken after dendritic cell vaccination. The chain has TRBV19 and TRBJ1-3; the D gene is possibly TRBD1 (6 bases). The CDR3 coding sequence is TGTGCCAGTCAGGTGGGGGCAGCTGGAAACACCATATATTTT. This codes for CASQVGAAGNTIYF. The full variable domain, its missing parts supplied by reference TRBV19 and TRBJ1-3, is DGGITQSPKYLFRKEGQNVTLSCEQNLNHDAMYWYRQDPGQGLRLIYYSQIVNDFQKGDIAEGYSVSREKKESFPLTVTSAQKNPTAFYLCASQVGAAGNTIYFGEGSWLTVV.